This TCR beta chain appears in the sequencing data of a study of long-term antiretroviral therapy in people with HIV. Study-wide results and caveats: HIV repertoires spanned narrower CDR3 length ranges than controls. Dominance of pre-ART expanded clones persisted, fluctuating and often declining after ART. Therapy changes, viral resistance and ART adherence were not documented in the available data.

In its sample, this clone is medium-sized. Its antigen remains unidentified. Sequencing relied on immunoSEQ assay v3.0, run at survey level. TCRdb keeps only in-frame clones here, not all; method: immunoSEQ multiplex PCR. The data contain about 11,000 clones, around 89% of them singletons. Source: unsorted PBMCs, taken 0.2 years before starting antiretroviral therapy. The TCR comes from a woman in her thirties or forties with HIV.

The CDR3 region is CASSFAGSPKAFF. For the CDR3, the DNA is TGTGCCAGCAGTTTTGCAGGGTCGCCCAAAGCTTTCTTT. V and J are TRBV27 and TRBJ1-1; TRBD1 is a possible D gene (5 bases). This CDR3 is built from 13 residues. Trimming stripped 3 bases from V and 9 bases from J, with 14 bases between. Germline V gene sequence: CDR1 MNHEY, CDR2 SMNVEV (reference sequence).